This T cell receptor (beta chain) stems from a study of blood T cell repertoires in COVID-19. Overall study context: The United States, Italy and Spain provided the acute and convalescent COVID-19 samples.

Generated by immunoSEQ multiplex PCR, the TCRdb table keeps only in-frame clones and is missing some. The sample includes roughly 300,000 clones, around 86% of them seen just once. Losses at the gene ends were 5 bases for V and 4 bases for J; bases not matched to a gene: 14. This CDR3 has 17 amino acids. Germline CDR1 reads LGHNA; CDR2 reads YNFKEQ. This sequence originates from a human donor in a cohort sampled during active COVID-19. The specimen was peripheral blood. The chain recombines TRBV4-2 with TRBJ2-3, with 8 bases aligning to TRBD2. CDR3: CASSSRPGGDSADTQYF. The CDR3 coding sequence is TGTGCCAGCAGCTCTCGACCGGGAGGGGATTCGGCAGATACGCAGTATTTT.